This TCR beta chain was sequenced in a study of long-term antiretroviral therapy in people with HIV. CDR1 is ENHRY and CDR2 is SYGVKD in the germline V gene. Trimming stripped 2 bases from V and 1 base from J, with 6 bases between. The CDR3 covers 14 residues. The immunoSEQ assay was v3.0, run at survey level. Sequencing of each sample targeted roughly 35,000-55,000 T-cell genomes. Clones were read by immunoSEQ multiplex PCR, and TCRdb kept only the in-frame ones, dropping some. Altogether about 24,000 clones are present, roughly 95% being singletons, with the ten largest covering 2% to 2.5%. The chain joins TRBV10-3 to TRBJ1-5; D is ambiguous. The specimen was unsorted PBMCs, collected just over 4.8 years after starting antiretroviral therapy. This sequence originates from a woman aged 45-59 years with HIV. The CDR3 loop is CAISEGSSNQPQHF. CDR3 DNA: TGTGCCATCAGTGAGGGGAGCAGCAATCAGCCCCAGCATTTT.